This T cell receptor beta chain comes out of a study of identical twins. Points from the study as a whole: Among beta out-of-frame sequences, excess sharing between twins appeared weaker.

One entry per CDR3 protein results from TCRdb running MiXCR on the 5' RACE reads. The sample has some 440,000 distinct CDR3 sequences, roughly 26% seen once; the top ten hold about 2.7%. As regards this clonotype: Its antigen is still unknown.

This CDR3 is 13 amino acids long. Germline lookup yields CDR1 DFQATT and CDR2 SNEGSKA (reference sequence). V lost 7 bases and J lost 5; bases outside the gene matches: 8. These data also formed part of another study, on T cells expressing NK-cell markers. That study adds: Several experiments employed an anti-gamma-delta TCR antibody to confine sorting to alpha-beta TCR T cells. Dominance of the CD3+CD56-NKG2C+ fraction by these clonotypes also held in several donors. Clarity on HCMV specificity was lacking for the expanded NKG2C+ T cell clones.

The TCR sequence derives from a woman under 30 in good health. The chain is built from TRBV20-1 and TRBJ2-7; 10 bases line up with TRBD2. The sample comprised CD4+ T cells sorted from blood. The CDR3 nucleotides read TGCAGTGGGGCAGCGGGGGGGTTAGACGAGCAGTACTTC. Residues: CSGAAGGLDEQYF.